The 23 T cell receptor beta chains in this list originate from one sample, sequenced in a study of technical replicates of blood from a few donors (dated by TCRdb to the late 2010s). Library prep was done by the immunoSEQ multiplex PCR assay. Held by TCRdb, this immuneACCESS table contains in-frame sequences only and omits some clones. Under half of the omission traces to an unresolved V gene where checked; the cause of the rest is unknown. Across this sample there are some 87,000 clones, with approximately 96% seen only once. About 0.3% of the sample goes to the ten largest clones. Sequencing was carried out using T cells isolated from PBMCs. Every receptor here comes from a human donor in good health.

The chain recombines TRBV5-4 with TRBJ2-1, with D possibly TRBD1 on 5 matching bases. The V end was cut by 4 bases, the J end by 6 bases, with 14 bases between. Germline lookup yields CDR1 SGHNT and CDR2 YYREEE (reference sequence). The CDR3 is made up of 14 amino acids. CDR3 loop: CASSRQGVSNEQFF. CDR3 coding DNA: TGTGCCAGCAGCAGACAAGGGGTGTCCAATGAGCAGTTCTTC.

The table lists this clone with a count of one. The chain carries TRBV11-3 and TRBJ1-2, with 8 nucleotides matching TRBD1. CDR1 is SGHNT, CDR2 YENEEA, per germline. CDR3 size: 15 residues. J was trimmed by 1 base and V by 5 bases; bases with no gene match: 6. The CDR3 is CASSQGASNNYGYTF. CDR3 DNA: TGTGCCAGCAGCCAGGGGGCCTCTAATAACTATGGCTACACCTTC.

As for this clone: Additional DNA sequences in this sample encode the identical CDR3. The chain recombines TRBV30 with TRBJ1-1; no clear D gene. CDR1 GTSNPN and CDR2 SVGIG come from the germline V gene (reference sequence). Deletions cut 0 bases from V and 0 bases from J, with 17 bases between. The CDR3 contains 17 residues. The CDR3 coding sequence is TGTGCCTGGAGTGTACGATCCCAGACCGGGATGAACACTGAAGCTTTCTTT. Translation: CAWSVRSQTGMNTEAFF.

This sequence joins TRBV11-2 and TRBJ1-1; weak D call: TRBD1 (5 bases). CDR1 and CDR2 (germline): SGHAT, FQNNGV. V was cut by 1 base and J by 5 bases, with 8 bases left in between. CDR3 length: 13 amino acids. CDR3 residues: CASSLAAGTEAFF. CDR3 coding DNA: TGTGCCAGCAGCTTAGCAGCAGGGACTGAAGCTTTCTTT.

The J gene is TRBJ1-1, the V gene TRBV5-8; the D is unclear. This CDR3 is 14 amino acids long. CDR1 and CDR2 (germline): SGHTS, YDEGEE. V gave up 4 bases and J gave up 4 bases, with 14 bases separating them. CDR3 residues: CASSPGEFSTEAFF. The CDR3, as DNA: TGTGCCAGCAGCCCCGGGGAATTCAGCACTGAAGCTTTCTTT.

The rearrangement links TRBV7-2 to TRBJ1-5, with no clear D. V shed 2 bases and J shed 7 bases, with 6 bases lying between them. The CDR3 extends over 12 amino acids. CDR1 and CDR2 (germline): SGHTA, FQGNSA. CDR3 DNA sequence: TGTGCCAGCAGCTTAAGAGGCCAGCCCCAGCATTTT. Its protein product is CASSLRGQPQHF.

This chain links TRBV27 with TRBJ2-7; a possible D gene is TRBD2 (6 bases). The CDR3 totals 14 residues. Trimming pared 2 bases from V and 1 base from J, leaving 9 bases between. Germline lookup yields CDR1 MNHEY and CDR2 SMNVEV (reference sequence). As DNA, the CDR3 is TGTGCCAGCAGTTTACGCCTAGCGTCCTACGAGCAGTACTTC. Translated: CASSLRLASYEQYF.

The gene calls are TRBV27 and TRBJ1-1; D might be TRBD1 (6 bases). Per the germline V gene, CDR1 is MNHEY and CDR2 is SMNVEV (reference sequence). V was trimmed by 5 bases and J by 1 base, leaving 11 bases between them. The CDR3 sequence is 14 residues long. As DNA, the CDR3 is TGTGCCAGCAGTATACTGACAGGGAACACTGAAGCTTTCTTT. Its protein product is CASSILTGNTEAFF.

The gene calls are TRBV5-6 and TRBJ1-5; 10 bases match TRBD1. The CDR3 is 15 amino acids. V lost 4 bases to trimming and J lost 7 bases; unmatched junction nucleotides: 8. Germline V gene data show CDR1 as SGHDT and CDR2 as YYEEEE. CDR3 nucleotides: TGTGCCAGCAGCGCGGGGACAGGGGAGCGACAGCCCCAGCATTTT. Its translation: CASSAGTGERQPQHF.

The V gene is TRBV6-6, the J gene TRBJ2-3; the D gene is possibly TRBD2 (6 bases). V lost 6 bases, J lost 4 bases, and 11 bases lay in between. The CDR3 runs 13 residues. CDR1 is MNHNY and CDR2 is SVGAGI in the germline V gene (reference sequence). CDR3 loop: CASRATSADTQYF. DNA of the CDR3: TGTGCCAGCAGAGCGACTAGTGCAGATACGCAGTATTTT.

The chain recombines TRBV4-1 with TRBJ2-3, with TRBD1 matching over 9 bases. J was trimmed by 0 bases and V by 4 bases; bases with no gene match: 2. Germline V gives CDR1 MGHRA, CDR2 YSYEKL. The CDR3 contains 15 residues. As DNA, the CDR3 is TGCGCCAGCAGCCTAGGGACAGGGAGCACAGATACGCAGTATTTT. It is translated as CASSLGTGSTDTQYF.

V is TRBV11-2 and J is TRBJ2-2, with D possibly matching TRBD1 (5 bases). This CDR3 comprises 12 residues. The germline CDR1 and CDR2 sequences are SGHAT and FQNNGV. The V end lost 1 base, the J end lost 13 bases, and 10 bases lay between the germline ends. CDR3 nucleotide sequence: TGTGCCAGCAGCTTAGGGACAAGGGGGCTGTTTTTT. It specifies CASSLGTRGLFF.

In DNA, the CDR3 is TGTGCCAGCAATCGGGACAGGGCTAACACAGATACGCAGTATTTT. Protein sequence: CASNRDRANTDTQYF. The chain recombines TRBV27 with TRBJ2-3, with 9 positions matching TRBD1. V trimming: 7 bases; J trimming: 2 bases; junction bases outside the gene matches: 7. CDR3 size: 15 residues. Germline lookup yields CDR1 MNHEY and CDR2 SMNVEV (reference sequence).

This chain uses TRBV11-3 with TRBJ2-7, with TRBD2 matching over 12 bases. Looked up from germline, CDR1 is SGHNT and CDR2 is YENEEA. The CDR3 totals 18 residues. V trimming: 3 bases; J trimming: 0 bases; junction bases outside the gene matches: 9. In DNA, the CDR3 is TGTGCCAGCAGCTTTTCGACTAGCGGGAGAATTCGCTCCTACGAGCAGTACTTC. Residues: CASSFSTSGRIRSYEQYF.

The chain couples TRBV2 to TRBJ2-3; TRBD2 aligns across 12 bases. This CDR3 is 16 amino acids long. V lost 5 bases to trimming and J lost 5 bases; unmatched junction nucleotides: 8. CDR1 is SNHLY and CDR2 is FYNNEI in the germline V gene. As DNA, the CDR3 is TGTGCCAGCAGTCTCCTAGCGGGAGGGATTGTAGATACGCAGTATTTT. It is translated as CASSLLAGGIVDTQYF. Full variable domain (missing parts from reference TRBV2 and TRBJ2-3): EPEVTQTPSHQVTQMGQEVILRCVPISNHLYFYWYRQILGQKVEFLVSFYNNEISEKSEIFDDQFSVERPDGSNFTLKIRSTKLEDSAMYFCASSLLAGGIVDTQYFGPGTRLTVL.

The chain has TRBV5-4 and TRBJ2-7, with 7 nucleotides matching TRBD2. The length of the CDR3 is 14 residues. Germline-derived CDR1 and CDR2 are SGHNT and YYREEE (reference sequence). J gave up 3 bases and V 0 bases, and 3 bases lay outside the gene matches. CDR3 loop: CASSLAAGSYEQYF. The CDR3 nucleotides read TGTGCCAGCAGCTTGGCAGCGGGAAGCTACGAGCAGTACTTC.

The chain uses TRBV30 and TRBJ2-1, with a tentative D call TRBD1 (5 bases). The V and J ends lost 4 bases and 10 bases respectively, with 17 bases between them. The CDR3 is 13 amino acids. Germline V gives CDR1 GTSNPN, CDR2 SVGIG (reference sequence). The CDR3 DNA follows: TGTGCCTGGAAAAAACAGGATTTGGGAGAGCAGTTCTTC. This encodes CAWKKQDLGEQFF.

This chain uses TRBV7-9 with TRBJ2-3, with D hard to call. The CDR3 is 14 residues long. Trimming shortened V by 2 bases and J by 0 bases, and 6 bases separated the two germline ends. Germline lookup yields CDR1 SEHNR and CDR2 FQNEAQ (reference sequence). The CDR3 DNA reads as TGTGCCAGCAGCTTATGGCCTAGCACAGATACGCAGTATTTT. Amino acid sequence: CASSLWPSTDTQYF.

The chain joins TRBV7-6 to TRBJ2-1; TRBD2 aligns across 7 bases. After removal of 5 bases from V and 4 bases from J, the junction contained 2 bases not matched to a gene. Germline CDR1 is SGHVS and CDR2 is FNYEAQ. This CDR3 has 13 residues. The CDR3 DNA sequence: TGTGCCAGCAGCATGGGACTATACAATGAGCAGTTCTTC. It translates to CASSMGLYNEQFF.

The rearrangement uses TRBV9 and TRBJ2-3; 10 nucleotides line up with TRBD1. Per the germline V gene, CDR1 is SGDLS and CDR2 is YYNGEE. J lost 3 bases, V lost 3 bases, and 4 bases had no gene match. The CDR3 extends over 15 amino acids. The CDR3 coding sequence is TGTGCCAGCAGCGGGGAGGGACAGGGGACAGATACGCAGTATTTT. It is translated as CASSGEGQGTDTQYF.

The rearrangement links TRBV6-1 to TRBJ1-1; D may be TRBD1 (5 bases). The CDR3 totals 11 residues. Looked up from germline, CDR1 is MNHNS and CDR2 is SASEGT. Trimming removed 10 bases at V and 6 bases at J, with 12 bases between. This chain's CDR3 is CATTFRAEAFF. The DNA of the CDR3 is TGTGCCACTACATTCAGGGCTGAAGCTTTCTTT.

The chain recombines TRBV28 with TRBJ2-7; 8 bases agree with TRBD1. V was clipped by 2 bases and J by 3 bases; unmatched bases: 6. The CDR3 loop spans 15 amino acids. Germline V gene data show CDR1 as MDHEN and CDR2 as SYDVKM. CDR3 amino acids: CASSLVGTGLYEQYF. The CDR3 nucleotides are TGTGCCAGCAGTTTAGTCGGGACAGGCCTCTACGAGCAGTACTTC.

This clone was observed once. This chain joins TRBV9 and TRBJ1-3; D perhaps matches TRBD1 (6 bases). The germline V gene encodes CDR1 SGDLS and CDR2 YYNGEE. V was clipped by 0 bases and J by 5 bases, with 18 bases between them. There are 17 residues in the CDR3. CDR3 DNA: TGTGCCAGCAGCGTAGAAAGGGGAACAGGGATCCGAAACACCATATATTTT. Protein sequence: CASSVERGTGIRNTIYF.